This entry features one T cell receptor beta chain sequence. Its antigen remains unidentified. The data are from a study of cytomegalovirus exposure and HLA in healthy donors. The PCR contained 60 Vbeta and 13 Jbeta primers. Data came from immunoSEQ multiplex PCR; TCRdb stores just in-frame clones and leaves some out. The sample contains roughly 130,000 clones, roughly 85% of which appear only once. Overall study results and limits: In an earlier analysis, productive rearrangement rates for most beta V segments clustered near 90% or 30%.

From germline, CDR1 is SQVTM and CDR2 ANQGSEA. CDR3 size: 14 residues. V was pared by 3 bases and J by 6 bases, with 15 bases between. This clonotype was sampled from a boy between 5 and 17 years old in good health and CMV-seronegative. This rearrangement joins TRBV29-1 to TRBJ2-1; D may be TRBD2 (5 bases). Input material: PBMCs. The CDR3 loop is CSVERAGAGNEQFF. As DNA, the CDR3 is TGCAGCGTTGAGAGGGCAGGCGCCGGCAATGAGCAGTTCTTC.